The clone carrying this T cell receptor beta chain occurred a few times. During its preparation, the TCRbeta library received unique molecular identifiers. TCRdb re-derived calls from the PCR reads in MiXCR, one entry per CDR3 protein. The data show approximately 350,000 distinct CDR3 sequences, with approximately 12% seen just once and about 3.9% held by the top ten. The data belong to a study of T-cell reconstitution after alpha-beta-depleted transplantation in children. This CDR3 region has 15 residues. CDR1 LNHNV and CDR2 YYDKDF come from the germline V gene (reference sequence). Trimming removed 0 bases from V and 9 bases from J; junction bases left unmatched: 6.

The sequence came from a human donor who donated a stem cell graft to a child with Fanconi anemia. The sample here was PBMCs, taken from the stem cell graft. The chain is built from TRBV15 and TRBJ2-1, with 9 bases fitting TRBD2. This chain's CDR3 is CATSRESGGPPEQFF. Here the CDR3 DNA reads TGTGCCACCAGCAGAGAAAGCGGGGGGCCCCCTGAGCAGTTCTTC.